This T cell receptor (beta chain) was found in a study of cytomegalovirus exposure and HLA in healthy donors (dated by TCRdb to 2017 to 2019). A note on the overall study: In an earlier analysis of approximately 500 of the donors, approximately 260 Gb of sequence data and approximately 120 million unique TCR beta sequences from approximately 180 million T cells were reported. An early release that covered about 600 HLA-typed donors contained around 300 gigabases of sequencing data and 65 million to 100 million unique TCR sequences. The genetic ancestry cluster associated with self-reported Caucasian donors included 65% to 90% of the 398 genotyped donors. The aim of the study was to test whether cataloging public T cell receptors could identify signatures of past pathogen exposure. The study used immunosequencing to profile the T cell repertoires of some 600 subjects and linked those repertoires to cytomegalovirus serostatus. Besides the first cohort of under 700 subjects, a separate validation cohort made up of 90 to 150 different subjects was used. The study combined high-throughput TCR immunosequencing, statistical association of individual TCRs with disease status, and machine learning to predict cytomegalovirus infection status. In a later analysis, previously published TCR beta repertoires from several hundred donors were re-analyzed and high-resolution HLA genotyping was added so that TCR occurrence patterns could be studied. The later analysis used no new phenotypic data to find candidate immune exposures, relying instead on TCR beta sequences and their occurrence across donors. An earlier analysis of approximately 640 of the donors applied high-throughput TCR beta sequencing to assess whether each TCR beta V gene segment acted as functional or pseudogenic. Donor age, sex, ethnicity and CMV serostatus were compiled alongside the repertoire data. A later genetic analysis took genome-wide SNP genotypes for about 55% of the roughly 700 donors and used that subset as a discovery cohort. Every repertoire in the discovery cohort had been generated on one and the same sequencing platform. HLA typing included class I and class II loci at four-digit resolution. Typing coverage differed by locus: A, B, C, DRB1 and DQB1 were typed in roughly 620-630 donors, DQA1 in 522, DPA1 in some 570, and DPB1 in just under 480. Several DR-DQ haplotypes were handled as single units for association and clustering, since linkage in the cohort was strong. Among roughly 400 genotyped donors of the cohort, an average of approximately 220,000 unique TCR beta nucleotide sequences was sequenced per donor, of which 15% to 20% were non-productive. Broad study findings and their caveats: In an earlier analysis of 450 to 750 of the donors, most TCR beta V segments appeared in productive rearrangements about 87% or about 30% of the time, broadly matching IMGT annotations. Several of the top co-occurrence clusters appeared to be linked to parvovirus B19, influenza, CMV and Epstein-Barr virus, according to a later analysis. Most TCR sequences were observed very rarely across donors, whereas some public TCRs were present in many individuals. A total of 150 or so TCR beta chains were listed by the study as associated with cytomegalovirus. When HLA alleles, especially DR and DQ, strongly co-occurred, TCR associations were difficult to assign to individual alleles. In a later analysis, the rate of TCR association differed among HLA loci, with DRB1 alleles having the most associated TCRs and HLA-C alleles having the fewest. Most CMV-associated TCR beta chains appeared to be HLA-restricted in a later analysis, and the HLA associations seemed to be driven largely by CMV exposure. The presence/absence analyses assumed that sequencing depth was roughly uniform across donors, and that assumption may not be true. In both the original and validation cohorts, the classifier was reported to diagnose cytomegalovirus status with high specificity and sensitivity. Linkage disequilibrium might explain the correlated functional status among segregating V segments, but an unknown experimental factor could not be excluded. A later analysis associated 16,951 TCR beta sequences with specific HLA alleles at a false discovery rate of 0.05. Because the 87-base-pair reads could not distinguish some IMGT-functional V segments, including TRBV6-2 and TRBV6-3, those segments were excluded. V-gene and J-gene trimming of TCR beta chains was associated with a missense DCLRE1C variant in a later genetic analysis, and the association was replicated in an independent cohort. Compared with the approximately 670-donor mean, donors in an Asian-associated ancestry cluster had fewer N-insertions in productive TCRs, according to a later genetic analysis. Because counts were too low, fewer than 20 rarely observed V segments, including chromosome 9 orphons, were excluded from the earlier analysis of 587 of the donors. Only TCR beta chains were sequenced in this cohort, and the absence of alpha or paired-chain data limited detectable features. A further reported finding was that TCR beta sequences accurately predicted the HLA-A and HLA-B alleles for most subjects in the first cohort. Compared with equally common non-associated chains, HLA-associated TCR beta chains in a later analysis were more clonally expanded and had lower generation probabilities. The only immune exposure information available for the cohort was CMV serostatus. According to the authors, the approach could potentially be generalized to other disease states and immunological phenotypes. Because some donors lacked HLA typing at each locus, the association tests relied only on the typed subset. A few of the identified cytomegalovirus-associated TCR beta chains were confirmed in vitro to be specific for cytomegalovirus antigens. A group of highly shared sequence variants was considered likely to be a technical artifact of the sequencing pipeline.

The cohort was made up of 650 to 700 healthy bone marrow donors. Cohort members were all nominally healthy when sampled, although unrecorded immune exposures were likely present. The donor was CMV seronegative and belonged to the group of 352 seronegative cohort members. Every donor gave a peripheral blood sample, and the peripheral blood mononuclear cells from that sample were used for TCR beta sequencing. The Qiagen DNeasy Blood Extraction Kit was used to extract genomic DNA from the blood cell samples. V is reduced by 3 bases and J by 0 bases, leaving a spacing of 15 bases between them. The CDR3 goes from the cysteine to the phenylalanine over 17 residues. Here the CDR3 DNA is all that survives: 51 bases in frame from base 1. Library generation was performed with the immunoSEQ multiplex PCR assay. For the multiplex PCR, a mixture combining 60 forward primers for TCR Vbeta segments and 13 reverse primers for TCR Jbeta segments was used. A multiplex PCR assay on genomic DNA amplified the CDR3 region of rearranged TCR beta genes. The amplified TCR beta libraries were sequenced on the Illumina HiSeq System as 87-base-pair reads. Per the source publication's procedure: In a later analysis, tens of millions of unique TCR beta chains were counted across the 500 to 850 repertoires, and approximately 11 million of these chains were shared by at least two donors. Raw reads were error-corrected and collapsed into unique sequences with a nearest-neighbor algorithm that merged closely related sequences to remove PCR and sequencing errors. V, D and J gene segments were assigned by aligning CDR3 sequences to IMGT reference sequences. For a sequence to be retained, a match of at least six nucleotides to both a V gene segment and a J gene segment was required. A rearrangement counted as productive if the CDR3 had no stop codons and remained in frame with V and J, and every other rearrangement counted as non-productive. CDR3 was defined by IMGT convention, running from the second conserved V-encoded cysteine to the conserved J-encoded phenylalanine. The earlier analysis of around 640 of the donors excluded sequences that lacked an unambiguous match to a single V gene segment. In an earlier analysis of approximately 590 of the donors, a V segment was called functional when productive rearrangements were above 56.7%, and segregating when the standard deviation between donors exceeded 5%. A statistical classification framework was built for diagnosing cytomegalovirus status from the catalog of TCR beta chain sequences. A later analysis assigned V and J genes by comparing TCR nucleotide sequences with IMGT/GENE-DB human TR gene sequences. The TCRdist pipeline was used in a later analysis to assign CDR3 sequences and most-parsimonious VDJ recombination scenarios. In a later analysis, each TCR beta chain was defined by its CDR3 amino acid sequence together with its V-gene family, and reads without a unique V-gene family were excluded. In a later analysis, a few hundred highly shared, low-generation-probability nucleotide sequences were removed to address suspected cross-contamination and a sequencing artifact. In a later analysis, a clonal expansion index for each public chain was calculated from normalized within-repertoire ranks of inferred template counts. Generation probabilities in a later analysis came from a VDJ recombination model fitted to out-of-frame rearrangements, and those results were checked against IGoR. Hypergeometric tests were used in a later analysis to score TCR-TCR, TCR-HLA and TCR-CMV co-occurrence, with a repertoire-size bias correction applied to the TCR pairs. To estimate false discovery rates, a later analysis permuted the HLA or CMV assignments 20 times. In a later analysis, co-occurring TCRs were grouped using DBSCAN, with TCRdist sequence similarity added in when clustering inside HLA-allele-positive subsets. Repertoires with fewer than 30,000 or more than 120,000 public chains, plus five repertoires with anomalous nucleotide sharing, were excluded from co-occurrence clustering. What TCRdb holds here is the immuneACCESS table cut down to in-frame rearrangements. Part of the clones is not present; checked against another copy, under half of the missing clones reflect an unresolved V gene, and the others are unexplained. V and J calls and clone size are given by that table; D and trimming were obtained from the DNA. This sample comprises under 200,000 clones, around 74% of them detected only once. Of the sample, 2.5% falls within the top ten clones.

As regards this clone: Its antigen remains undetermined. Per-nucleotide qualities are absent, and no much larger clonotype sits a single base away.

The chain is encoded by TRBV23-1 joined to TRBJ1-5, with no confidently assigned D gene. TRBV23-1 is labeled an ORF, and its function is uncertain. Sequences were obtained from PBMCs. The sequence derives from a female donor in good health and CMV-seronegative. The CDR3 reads CASSHQPGYNSNQPQHF. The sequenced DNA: TGCGCCAGCAGTCACCAGCCGGGATATAATAGCAATCAGCCCCAGCATTTT.